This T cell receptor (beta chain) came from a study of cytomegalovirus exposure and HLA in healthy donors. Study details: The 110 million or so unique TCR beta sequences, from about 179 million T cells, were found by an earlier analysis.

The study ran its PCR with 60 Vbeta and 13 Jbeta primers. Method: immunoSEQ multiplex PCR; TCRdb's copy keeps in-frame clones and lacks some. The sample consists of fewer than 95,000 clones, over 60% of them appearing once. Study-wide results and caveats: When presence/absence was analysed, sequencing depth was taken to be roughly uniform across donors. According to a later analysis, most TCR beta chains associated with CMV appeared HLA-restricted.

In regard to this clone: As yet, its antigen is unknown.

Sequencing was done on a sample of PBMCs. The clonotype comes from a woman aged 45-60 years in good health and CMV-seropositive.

The CDR3 DNA is TGCGCCAGCAGCCAGGACTACAATGAGCAGTTCTTC. Translated, it gives CASSQDYNEQFF. The chain employs TRBV5-1 and TRBJ2-1; D gene uncertain. This CDR3 is built from 12 residues. Trimming cost V 4 bases and J 3 bases, with 5 bases left between them. Germline assignment: CDR1 SGHRS and CDR2 YFSETQ.